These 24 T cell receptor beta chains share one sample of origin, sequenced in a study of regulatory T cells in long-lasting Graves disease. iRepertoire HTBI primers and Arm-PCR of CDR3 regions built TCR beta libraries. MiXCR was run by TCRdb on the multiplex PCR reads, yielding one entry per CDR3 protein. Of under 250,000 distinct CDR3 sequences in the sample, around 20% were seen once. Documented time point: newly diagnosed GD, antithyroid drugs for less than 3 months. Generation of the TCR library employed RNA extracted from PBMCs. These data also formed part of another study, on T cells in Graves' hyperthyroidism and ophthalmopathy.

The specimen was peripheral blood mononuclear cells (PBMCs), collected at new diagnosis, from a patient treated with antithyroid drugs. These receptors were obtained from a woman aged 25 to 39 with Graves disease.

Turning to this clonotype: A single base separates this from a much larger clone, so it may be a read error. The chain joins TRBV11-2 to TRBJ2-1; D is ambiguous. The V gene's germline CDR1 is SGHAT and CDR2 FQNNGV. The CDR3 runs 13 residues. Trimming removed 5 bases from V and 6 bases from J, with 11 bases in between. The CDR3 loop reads CASSILWVNEQFF. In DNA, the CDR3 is TGTGCCAGCAGCATCCTGTGGGTCAATGAGCAGTTCTTC.

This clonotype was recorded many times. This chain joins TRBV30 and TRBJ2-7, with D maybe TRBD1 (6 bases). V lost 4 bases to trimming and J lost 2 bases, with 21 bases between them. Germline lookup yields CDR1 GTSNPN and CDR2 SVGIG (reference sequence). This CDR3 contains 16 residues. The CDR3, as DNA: TGTGCCTGGACCCCCTGGGGGCAGGGGCCCCCCTACGAGCAGTACTTC. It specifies CAWTPWGQGPPYEQYF. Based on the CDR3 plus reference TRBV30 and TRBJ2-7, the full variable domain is SQTIHQWPATLVQPVGSPLSLECTVEGTSNPNLYWYRQAAGRGLQLLFYSVGIGQISSEVPQNLSASRPQDRQFILSSKKLLLSDSGFYLCAWTPWGQGPPYEQYFGPGTRLTVT.

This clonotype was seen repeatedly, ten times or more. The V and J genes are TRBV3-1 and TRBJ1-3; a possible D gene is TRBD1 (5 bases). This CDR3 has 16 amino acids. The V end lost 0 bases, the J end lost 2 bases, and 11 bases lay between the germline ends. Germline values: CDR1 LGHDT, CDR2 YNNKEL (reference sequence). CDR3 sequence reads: CASSQERGRAGNTIYF. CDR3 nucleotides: TGTGCCAGCAGCCAAGAAAGAGGCAGGGCTGGAAACACCATATATTTT.

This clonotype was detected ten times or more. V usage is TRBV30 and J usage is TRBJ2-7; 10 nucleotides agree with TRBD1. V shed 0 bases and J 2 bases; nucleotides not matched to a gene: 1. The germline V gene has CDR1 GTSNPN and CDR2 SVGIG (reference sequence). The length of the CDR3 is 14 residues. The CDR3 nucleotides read TGTGCCTGGAGTGTAGGGACAGGGGCCTACGAGCAGTACTTC. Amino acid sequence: CAWSVGTGAYEQYF.

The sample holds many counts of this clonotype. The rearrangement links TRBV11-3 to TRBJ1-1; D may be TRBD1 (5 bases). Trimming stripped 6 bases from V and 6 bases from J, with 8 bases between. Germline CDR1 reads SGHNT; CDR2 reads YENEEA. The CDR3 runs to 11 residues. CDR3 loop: CASRGVAEAFF. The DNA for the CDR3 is TGTGCCAGCAGGGGGGTGGCTGAAGCTTTCTTT.

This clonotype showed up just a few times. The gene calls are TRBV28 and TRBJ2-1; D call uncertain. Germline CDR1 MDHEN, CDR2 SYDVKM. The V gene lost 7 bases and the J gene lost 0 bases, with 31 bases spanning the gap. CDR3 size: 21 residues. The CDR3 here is CASTKFMVATFKKSSYNEQFF. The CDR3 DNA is TGTGCCAGCACCAAGTTTATGGTAGCTACCTTCAAAAAGAGCTCCTACAATGAGCAGTTCTTC.

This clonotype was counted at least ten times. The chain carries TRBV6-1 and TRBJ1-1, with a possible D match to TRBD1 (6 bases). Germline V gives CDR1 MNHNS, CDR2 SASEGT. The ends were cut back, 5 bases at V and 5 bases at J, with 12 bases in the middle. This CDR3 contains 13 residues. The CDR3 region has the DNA TGTGCCAGCAGTCTGGGGGCGGGAACTGAAGCTTTCTTT. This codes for CASSLGAGTEAFF.

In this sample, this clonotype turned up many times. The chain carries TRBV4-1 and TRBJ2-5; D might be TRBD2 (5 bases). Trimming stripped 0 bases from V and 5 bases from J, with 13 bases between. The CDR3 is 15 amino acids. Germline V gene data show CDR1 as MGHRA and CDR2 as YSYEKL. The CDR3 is CASSQDSAGRETQYF. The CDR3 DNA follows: TGCGCCAGCAGCCAAGATAGCGCGGGTAGGGAGACCCAGTACTTC.

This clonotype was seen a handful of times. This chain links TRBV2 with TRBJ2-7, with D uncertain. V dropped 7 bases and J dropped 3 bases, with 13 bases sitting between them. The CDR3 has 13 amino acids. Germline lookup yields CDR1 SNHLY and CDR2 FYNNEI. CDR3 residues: CASKERFLYEQYF. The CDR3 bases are TGTGCCAGCAAAGAACGTTTCCTCTACGAGCAGTACTTC.

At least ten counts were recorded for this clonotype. CDR3 sequence reads: CASKRRVLDYGYTF. The CDR3 DNA reads TGTGCCAGCAAACGAAGGGTTCTGGACTATGGCTACACCTTC. V is TRBV2 and J is TRBJ1-2; D not resolved. The CDR3 loop spans 14 amino acids. V lost 7 bases to trimming and J lost 3 bases, with 15 bases between them. Germline assignment: CDR1 SNHLY and CDR2 FYNNEI.

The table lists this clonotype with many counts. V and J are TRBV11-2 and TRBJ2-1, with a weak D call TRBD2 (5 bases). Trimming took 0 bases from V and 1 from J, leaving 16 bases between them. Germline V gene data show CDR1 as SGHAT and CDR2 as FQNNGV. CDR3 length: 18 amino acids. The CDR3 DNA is TGTGCCAGCAGCTTAGATGGGTCGCGGGTTATTTCCTACAATGAGCAGTTCTTC. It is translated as CASSLDGSRVISYNEQFF.

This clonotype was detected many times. Here the CDR3 DNA reads TGTGCCAGCAGCCGGACGAGCAGGACTAGCGGGACGCCCACCCGGTACTTC. It translates to CASSRTSRTSGTPTRYF. The genes are TRBV3-1 and TRBJ2-7; TRBD2 matches at 12 bases. J gave up 12 bases and V 4 bases, and 19 bases lay outside the gene matches. The CDR3 has 17 amino acids. Per germline, CDR1 LGHDT and CDR2 YNNKEL (reference sequence).

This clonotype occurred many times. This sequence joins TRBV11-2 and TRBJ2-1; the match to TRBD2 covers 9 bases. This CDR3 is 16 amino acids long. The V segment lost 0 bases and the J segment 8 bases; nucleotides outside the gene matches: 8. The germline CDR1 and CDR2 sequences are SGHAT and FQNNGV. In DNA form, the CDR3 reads TGTGCCAGCAGCTTAGAGGGTAGCGGGGGAGGCGATGAGCAGTTCTTC. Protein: CASSLEGSGGGDEQFF.

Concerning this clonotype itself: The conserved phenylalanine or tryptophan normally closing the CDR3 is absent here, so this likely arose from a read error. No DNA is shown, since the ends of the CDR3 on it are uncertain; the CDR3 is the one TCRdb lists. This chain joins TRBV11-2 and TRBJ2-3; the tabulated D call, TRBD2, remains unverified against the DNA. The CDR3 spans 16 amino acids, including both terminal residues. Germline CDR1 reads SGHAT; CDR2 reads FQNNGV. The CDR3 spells CASSLRAGWSTDTQYL.

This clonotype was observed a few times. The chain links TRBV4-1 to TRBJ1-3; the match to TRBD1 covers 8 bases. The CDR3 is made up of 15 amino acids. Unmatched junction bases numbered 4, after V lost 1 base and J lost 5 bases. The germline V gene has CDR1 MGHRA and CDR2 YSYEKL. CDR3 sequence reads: CASSQAGQARNTIYF. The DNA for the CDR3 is TGCGCCAGCAGCCAAGCGGGACAGGCAAGAAACACCATATATTTT.

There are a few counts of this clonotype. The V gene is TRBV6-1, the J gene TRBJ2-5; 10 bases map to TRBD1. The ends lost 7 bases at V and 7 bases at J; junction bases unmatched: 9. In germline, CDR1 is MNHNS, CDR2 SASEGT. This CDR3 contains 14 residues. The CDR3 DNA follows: TGTGCCAGCAATAGGGACAGGGGAAGAGGGACCCAGTACTTC. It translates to CASNRDRGRGTQYF.

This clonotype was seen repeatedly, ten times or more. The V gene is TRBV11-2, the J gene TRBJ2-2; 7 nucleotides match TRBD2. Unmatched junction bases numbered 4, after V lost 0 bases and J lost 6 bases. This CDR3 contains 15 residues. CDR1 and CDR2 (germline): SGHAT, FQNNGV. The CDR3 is CASSLERGKAGELFF. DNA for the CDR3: TGTGCCAGCAGCTTAGAGCGGGGGAAGGCCGGGGAGCTGTTTTTT. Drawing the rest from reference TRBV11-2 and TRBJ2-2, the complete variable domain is EAGVAQSPRYKIIEKRQSVAFWCNPISGHATLYWYQQILGQGPKLLIQFQNNGVVDDSQLPKDRFSAERLKGVDSTLKIQPAKLEDSAVYLCASSLERGKAGELFFGEGSRLTVL.

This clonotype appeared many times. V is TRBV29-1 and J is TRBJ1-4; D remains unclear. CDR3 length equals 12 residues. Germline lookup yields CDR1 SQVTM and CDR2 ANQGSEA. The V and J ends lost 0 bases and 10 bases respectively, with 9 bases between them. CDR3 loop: CSVEDLMRKLFF. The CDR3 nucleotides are TGCAGCGTTGAAGACCTAATGAGAAAACTGTTTTTT.

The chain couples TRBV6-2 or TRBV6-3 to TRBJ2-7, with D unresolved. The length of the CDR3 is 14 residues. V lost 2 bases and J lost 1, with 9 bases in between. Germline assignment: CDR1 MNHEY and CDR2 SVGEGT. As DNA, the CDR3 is TGTGCCAGCAGTTACGGGGTCAAATCCTACGAGCAGTACTTC. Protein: CASSYGVKSYEQYF.

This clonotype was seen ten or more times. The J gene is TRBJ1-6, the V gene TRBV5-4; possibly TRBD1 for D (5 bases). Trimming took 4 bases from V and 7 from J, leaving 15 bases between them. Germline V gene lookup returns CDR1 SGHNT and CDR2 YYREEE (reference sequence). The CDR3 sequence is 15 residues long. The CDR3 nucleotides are TGTGCCAGCAGCCTCCCAGGGATCGTAAATTCACCCCTCCACTTT. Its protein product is CASSLPGIVNSPLHF.

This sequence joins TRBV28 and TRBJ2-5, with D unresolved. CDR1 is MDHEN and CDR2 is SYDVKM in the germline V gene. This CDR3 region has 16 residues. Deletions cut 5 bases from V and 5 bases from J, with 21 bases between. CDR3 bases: TGTGCCAGCAGTCCCCCCCGGGTACTTGTACTTGAGACCCAGTACTTC. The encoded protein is CASSPPRVLVLETQYF.

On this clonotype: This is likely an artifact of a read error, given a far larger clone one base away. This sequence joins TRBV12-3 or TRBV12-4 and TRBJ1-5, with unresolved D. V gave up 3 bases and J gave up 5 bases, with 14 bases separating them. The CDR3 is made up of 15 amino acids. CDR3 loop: CASSFSLRSDQPQHF. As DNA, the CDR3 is TGTGCCAGCAGTTTTTCGCTACGGAGCGATCAGCCCCAGCATTTT.

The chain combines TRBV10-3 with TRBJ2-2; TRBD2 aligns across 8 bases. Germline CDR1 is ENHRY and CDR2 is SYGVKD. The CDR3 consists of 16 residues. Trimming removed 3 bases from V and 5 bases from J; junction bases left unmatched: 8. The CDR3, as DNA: TGTGCCATCAGTGAAGGCGGGGGGTACTTGACCGGGGAGCTGTTTTTT. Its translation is CAISEGGGYLTGELFF.

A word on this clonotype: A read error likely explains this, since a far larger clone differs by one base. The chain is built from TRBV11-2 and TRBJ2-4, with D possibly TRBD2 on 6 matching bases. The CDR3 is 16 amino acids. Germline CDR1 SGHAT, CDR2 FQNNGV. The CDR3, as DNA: TGTGCCAGCAGCTTAGTGGAACTAGCAGAATACAATGAGCAGCTCTTC. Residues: CASSLVELAEYNEQLF. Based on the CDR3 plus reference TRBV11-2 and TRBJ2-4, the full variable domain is EAGVAQSPRYKIIEKRQSVAFWCNPISGHATLYWYQQILGQGPKLLIQFQNNGVVDDSQLPKDRFSAERLKGVDSTLKIQPAKLEDSAVYLCASSLVELAEYNEQLFGAGTRLSVL.